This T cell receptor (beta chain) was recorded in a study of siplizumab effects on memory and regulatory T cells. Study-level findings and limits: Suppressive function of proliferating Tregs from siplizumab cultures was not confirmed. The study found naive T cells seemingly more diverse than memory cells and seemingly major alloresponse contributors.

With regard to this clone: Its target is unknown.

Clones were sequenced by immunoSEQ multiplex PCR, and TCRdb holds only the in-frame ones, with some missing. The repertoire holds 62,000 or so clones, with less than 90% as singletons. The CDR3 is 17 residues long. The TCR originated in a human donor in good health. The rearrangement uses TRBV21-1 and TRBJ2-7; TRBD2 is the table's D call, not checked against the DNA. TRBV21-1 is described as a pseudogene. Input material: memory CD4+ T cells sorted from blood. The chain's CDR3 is CASSKGRIAGGRYEQYF. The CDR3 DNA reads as TGTGCCAGCAGCAAAGGTAGAATAGCGGGAGGGCGATACGAGCAGTACTTC.